These T cell receptor beta chains were read from a single sample in a study of blood T cell repertoires in COVID-19. Generated by immunoSEQ multiplex PCR, the TCRdb table keeps only in-frame clones and is missing some. Of about 200,000 clones in the sample, around 88% were seen once. Material for sequencing was PBMCs or T cells enriched from blood (not recorded which). The source of these receptors is a man in his forties with acute COVID-19. Each CDR3 is given without its conserved first and last residue.

v_gene	j_gene	CDR3aa
TRBV9	TRBJ2-1	ASSVSGDSYNEQF
TRBV21-1	TRBJ1-6	ASSKPPGTGETPLH
TRBV3-1/TRBV3-2	TRBJ2-2	ASSQLNTGELF
TRBV4-1	TRBJ2-7	ASSQEQGVRNEQY
TRBV11-2	TRBJ2-5	ASSSWTGGETQY
TRBV15	TRBJ2-2	ATRERTGNTGELF
TRBV30	TRBJ1-2	AWQHEGYGYT
TRBV7-6	TRBJ2-7	ASSLTSGSFDEQY
TRBV3-1/TRBV3-2	TRBJ1-5	ASSQRGSNQPQH
TRBV5-1	TRBJ2-7	ASTMTSGRDEQY
TRBV19	TRBJ1-2	ASKGDLGYT
TRBV12-3/TRBV12-4	TRBJ2-1	ASSFWGDEQF
TRBV11-2	TRBJ2-1	ASSFGNEQF
TRBV4-2	TRBJ1-1	ASSRDTGYGNTEAF
TRBV5-4	TRBJ1-1	ASSLEVGGAF
TRBV3-1/TRBV3-2	TRBJ2-1	ASSPYGLAGSNEQF
TRBV6-2/TRBV6-3	TRBJ1-5	ASSYPPTGSQPQH
TRBV7-3	TRBJ2-6	ASSPGLAGGSGANVLT
TRBV27	TRBJ2-1	ASSLPGLAGSEQF
TRBV5-5	TRBJ2-7	ASSVGQSVYEQY
TRBV2	TRBJ1-1	ASSVDRRPGAF
TRBV5-1	TRBJ2-7	ASSPDEGGSYEQY
TRBV6-2/TRBV6-3	TRBJ2-1	ASSSLAGEGNEQF
TRBV5-6	TRBJ1-5	ASSGPGQGNQPQH
TRBV30	TRBJ1-1	AYQPGYPEAF
TRBV18	TRBJ1-2	ASSPGGGTQTA
TRBV28	TRBJ2-7	ASSDRVSSYEQY
TRBV5-4	TRBJ1-2	ASSTGQNYGYT
TRBV5-4	TRBJ2-7	ASSLATSGIYEQY
TRBV5-1	TRBJ2-3	ASSRWTSSDTQY
TRBV6-1	TRBJ1-2	ASSEEQYGYT
TRBV4-2	TRBJ1-2	ASSQERGTGYGYT
TRBV14	TRBJ1-6	ASSHHPDIGSPLH
TRBV20-1	TRBJ2-3	SARLVDTQY
TRBV28	TRBJ2-1	ASSLLAGGSYNEQF
TRBV5-8	TRBJ1-5	ASSFLPRANQPQH
TRBV4-3	TRBJ2-7	ASSQALVGNFEQY
TRBV5-4	TRBJ2-7	ASGRDYEQY
TRBV10-3	TRBJ1-2	AISESQSKGYT
TRBV11-3	TRBJ2-7	ASSFTGLERQY
TRBV19	TRBJ1-1	ASSIRGNMNTEAF
TRBV19	TRBJ1-1	ASSATGIATEAF
TRBV5-4	TRBJ1-2	ASSRDRDYGYT
TRBV7-8	TRBJ2-1	ASSLSSYNEQF
TRBV6-5	TRBJ2-7	ASSRDRGTYEQY
TRBV3-1/TRBV3-2	TRBJ1-6	ASSRRTGQGVGFGSPLH
TRBV7-2	TRBJ2-7	ASSLASAGGGTEQY
TRBV18	TRBJ1-2	ASSPDQGAYGYT
TRBV2	TRBJ2-7	ASSDPRPVGGRVEQY
TRBV10-3	TRBJ2-7	AISYGLGYEQY
TRBV4-1	TRBJ2-7	ASSQEGAGVGGEQY
TRBV11-1	TRBJ2-7	ASSLQSGQGDYEQY
TRBV5-6	TRBJ2-7	ASSSQGGYEQY
TRBV28	TRBJ1-2	ASRPGLSAGYT
TRBV4-3	TRBJ2-7	ASSQDTGSYEQY